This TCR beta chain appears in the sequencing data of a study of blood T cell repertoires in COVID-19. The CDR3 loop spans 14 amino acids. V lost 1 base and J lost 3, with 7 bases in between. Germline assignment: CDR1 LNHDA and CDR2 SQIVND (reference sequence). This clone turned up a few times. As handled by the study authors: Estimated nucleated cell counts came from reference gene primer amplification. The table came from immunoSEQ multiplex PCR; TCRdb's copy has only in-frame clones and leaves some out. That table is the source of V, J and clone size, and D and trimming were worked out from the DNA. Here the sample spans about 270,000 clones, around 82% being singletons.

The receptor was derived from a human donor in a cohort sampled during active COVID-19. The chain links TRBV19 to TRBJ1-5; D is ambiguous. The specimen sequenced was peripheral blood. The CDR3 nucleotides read TGTGCCAGTAGTATAGGTGCCTACAATCAGCCCCAGCATTTT. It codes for CASSIGAYNQPQHF.